This T cell receptor beta chain was found in a study of blood T cell repertoires in COVID-19. Study information: Acute-phase and convalescent COVID-19 samples originated in the United States, Italy and Spain. T cells, B-cell-depleted T cells, or PBMCs supplied cDNA or gDNA.

In the source study's methods: Quantification of nucleated cells was approximated via reference gene primer amplification. TCRdb's copy holds only in-frame clones and misses some; the assay was immunoSEQ multiplex PCR. Clone size and the V and J calls come from that table; the DNA yielded D and trimming. The sample includes 100,000 or so clones, roughly four fifths of them seen just once. Trimming pared 0 bases from V and 3 bases from J, leaving 9 bases between. Germline lookup yields CDR1 LGHNA and CDR2 YSLEER. The CDR3 consists of 14 residues. This clone was recorded many times. The gene calls are TRBV4-3 and TRBJ2-7, with a weak D call TRBD1 (5 bases). What was sequenced was peripheral blood. This clonotype was sampled from a man in his fifties or sixties with active or convalescent COVID-19. As DNA, the CDR3 is TGCGCCAGCAGCCAAGATGCCAGGGACTACGAGCAGTACTTC. Amino acids: CASSQDARDYEQYF.